This T cell receptor beta chain originates from a study of cytomegalovirus exposure and HLA in healthy donors. Study results and limitations: Certain sequence variants were highly shared and formed a cluster, and this cluster was likely a sequencing artifact.

Notes on this clone: Its antigen is unidentified.

PCR primers comprised 60 Vbeta and 13 Jbeta primers. Using immunoSEQ multiplex PCR, the repertoire was profiled, and TCRdb retains in-frame clones only, with some absent. The table shows about 100,000 clones, with 85% occurring only once. The CDR3 is 15 residues long. Germline V CDR1 and CDR2: SGDLS, YYNGEE. V shed 3 bases and J 5 bases; nucleotides not matched to a gene: 4. The sample was PBMCs. The receptor comes from a man aged 30 to 39 in good health and CMV-seronegative. J is TRBJ2-5 and V is TRBV9, with 13 bases that match TRBD2. As DNA, the CDR3 is TGTGCCAGCAGCGGGGGGACTAGCGGGGTGGAGACCCAGTACTTC. It is translated as CASSGGTSGVETQYF.